This TCR beta chain is from a study of OX40 agonist ivuxolimab in advanced cancers. About the research overall: Subjects had a mean age of approximately 60 years, with a range of about 23 to 85; about 83% were male. Partial responses were achieved by three patients, of whom one had hepatocellular carcinoma and two had cutaneous melanoma.

In regard to this clone: The antigen is undetermined.

Profiling relied on immunoSEQ multiplex PCR, and the TCRdb table lists in-frame clones only, not all of them. The sample yields fewer than 100,000 clones, more than 75% seen once. V lost 5 bases, J lost 6 bases, and 21 bases lay in between. CDR1 and CDR2 (germline): MNHNY, SVGAGI (reference sequence). The CDR3 consists of 16 residues. Study-wide results and caveats: CD8+ T cells were the subset that, on average, had more expanded clones than CD4+.

The chain joins TRBV6-6 to TRBJ2-3; the D gene is possibly TRBD1 (6 bases). The TCR was taken from an adult with an advanced solid tumor such as melanoma, head and neck, liver or kidney cancer. The starting material was CD4+ or CD8+ T cells sorted from blood, obtained in a trial of the OX40 agonist ivuxolimab. Here the CDR3 reads CASSTKTGTILDTQYF. DNA for the CDR3: TGTGCCAGCAGTACAAAAACTGGGACAATCCTGGATACGCAGTATTTT.